This T cell receptor beta chain was documented in a study of blood T cell repertoires in COVID-19. Study background: Samples taken during acute and convalescent COVID-19 were collected in the United States, Italy and Spain. Sample material is recorded as cDNA or gDNA derived from T cells, B-cell-depleted T cells, or PBMCs.

In the authors' workflow: Estimation of nucleated cell counts was performed using reference gene primer amplification. The data were produced by immunoSEQ multiplex PCR, yet TCRdb's version contains in-frame clones alone and is incomplete. V and J calls and clone size follow that table, whereas D and trimming were derived from the DNA. The sample has around 250,000 clones; less than 90% are singletons. This clone was observed a few times. Trimming removed 3 bases from V and 6 bases from J, with 11 bases in between. There are 14 residues in the CDR3. The germline V gene has CDR1 LGHDT and CDR2 YNNKEL (reference sequence).

Sequences were obtained from peripheral blood. The chain uses TRBV3-1 (or the pseudogene TRBV3-2) and TRBJ1-4; no clear D gene. The sequence was obtained from a man aged 60 to 75 who had recovered from COVID-19. The CDR3 DNA follows: TGTGCCAGCAGCCAGCGGGCATCGTATGAAAAACTGTTTTTT. It codes for CASSQRASYEKLFF.